Given below is one TCR beta chain in context. The target antigen is unknown. Here immunoSEQ multiplex PCR was the method, and the copy in TCRdb shows in-frame clones only, minus some. The sample yields roughly 20,000 clones, 70% to 80% seen once. V shed 5 bases, J shed 2 bases, and the junction held 3 bases outside the gene matches. Germline CDR1 reads SQVTM; CDR2 reads ANQGSEA. The CDR3 is made up of 13 amino acids. The data originate from a study of T cells after posttransplantation cyclophosphamide. Overall study findings and caveats: Recipient CMV seropositivity and CMV reactivation strongly tracked TRB clonality.

Treatment was busulfan-fludarabine conditioning, a marrow graft, and cyclophosphamide on days +3 and +4. J is TRBJ1-2 and V is TRBV29-1, with TRBD1 matching over 9 bases. The material was PBMCs, obtained after an allogeneic stem cell transplant with post-transplant cyclophosphamide. The TCR sequence derives from a male patient between 25 and 39 years old who received an allogeneic stem cell transplant from a related donor, was CMV-positive, and had acute GVHD only. Part of the T cells may come from the graft donor. CDR3: CSVWTGANYGYTF. For the CDR3, the DNA is TGCAGCGTTTGGACAGGGGCAAACTATGGCTACACCTTC.